The entry below describes one T cell receptor beta chain. The antigen remains undetermined. The record originates from a study of T cell repertoires in cytomegalovirus infection. The CDR3 sequence is 16 residues long. The junction had 7 bases not matched to a gene; V was cut back by 4 bases and J by 2 bases. Germline V gene lookup returns CDR1 SGHRS and CDR2 YFSETQ. TCRdb reprocessed the reads via MiXCR and lists one record per CDR3 protein. The sample has about 130,000 distinct CDR3 sequences; 25% to 35% are singletons. The TCR was taken from a human donor in good health (CMV status not recorded). Some clones in this sample may be carry-over from other donors' samples. The V call is TRBV5-1, the J call TRBJ2-3; TRBD1 matches at 10 bases. This material consisted of CD8+ T cells from cultured PBMCs, taken from culture after CMV antigen stimulation. CDR3 protein: CASSLRQGAHTDTQYF. DNA of the CDR3: TGCGCCAGCAGCCTTCGACAGGGGGCCCACACAGATACGCAGTATTTT.